These 15 T cell receptor beta chains were sequenced from one sample in a study of T cells in Graves' hyperthyroidism and ophthalmopathy. The CDR3 regions of TCR beta were amplified from RNA transcripts. TCR CDR3 underwent first-round RT-PCR with the HTBI primer set. TCRdb fed the multiplex PCR reads into MiXCR, producing one record per CDR3 protein. The data show approximately 590,000 distinct CDR3 sequences, 15% to 18% seen once. The sequenced sample consisted of blood. All receptors derive from a woman aged 25 to 45 with Graves' hyperthyroidism.

This clonotype showed up many times. The chain recombines TRBV7-9 with TRBJ2-5, with 10 bases identical to TRBD2. Germline V CDR1 and CDR2: SEHNR, FQNEAQ (reference sequence). This CDR3 has 17 residues. V shed 1 base and J 5 bases; nucleotides not matched to a gene: 10. CDR3 in DNA: TGTGCCAGCAGCTTAGATCTAGCGGGAGAGGTCAGGGAGACCCAGTACTTC. Translation gives CASSLDLAGEVRETQYF.

This clonotype came up many times. V gene TRBV28 combines with J gene TRBJ2-3; 7 bases are a match to TRBD2. CDR3 size: 17 residues. Trimming cost V 1 base and J 5 bases; bases outside gene matches: 12. CDR1 and CDR2 (germline): MDHEN, SYDVKM. CDR3 residues: CASSLFSAGELLDTQYF. CDR3 DNA: TGTGCCAGCAGTTTATTCAGCGCGGGAGAACTTTTAGATACGCAGTATTTT.

This clonotype came up many times. The chain recombines TRBV28 with TRBJ2-7; perhaps TRBD1 as D (5 bases). The CDR3 has 16 residues. V was trimmed by 3 bases and J by 4 bases, leaving 19 bases between them. Per the germline V gene, CDR1 is MDHEN and CDR2 is SYDVKM. In nucleotides, the CDR3 is TGTGCCAGCAGTTTTATGATGGGGCCGCAGATGTACGAGCAGTACTTC. This gives the protein CASSFMMGPQMYEQYF. The variable domain in full, with the rest retrieved from reference TRBV28 and TRBJ2-7, is DVKVTQSSRYLVKRTGEKVFLECVQDMDHENMFWYRQDPGLGLRLIYFSYDVKMKEKGDIPEGYSVSREKKERFSLILESASTNQTSMYLCASSFMMGPQMYEQYFGPGTRLTVT.

This clonotype showed up many times. V and J are TRBV20-1 and TRBJ1-5, with TRBD1 as a possible D gene (6 bases). CDR1 DFQATT and CDR2 SNEGSKA come from the germline V gene (reference sequence). V was clipped by 1 base and J by 7 bases, with 11 bases between them. CDR3 length: 13 amino acids. The CDR3 DNA reads TGCAGTGCTAGAGTAAACAGGGAACAGCCCCAGCATTTT. Protein: CSARVNREQPQHF.

This clonotype was seen at least ten times. The gene calls are TRBV11-1 and TRBJ2-2, with no clear D. Trimming removed 5 bases at V and 4 bases at J, with 14 bases between. The germline CDR1 and CDR2 sequences are SGHAT and FQDESV (reference sequence). The CDR3 has 15 amino acids. The CDR3: CASSQGIRGTGELFF. For the CDR3, the DNA is TGTGCCAGCAGCCAAGGAATTCGAGGCACCGGGGAGCTGTTTTTT.

In its sample, this clonotype was seen many times. The J gene is TRBJ2-7, the V gene TRBV20-1; D might be TRBD2 (5 bases). V was cut by 5 bases and J by 3 bases, with 17 bases left in between. This CDR3 comprises 14 residues. Germline V gene lookup returns CDR1 DFQATT and CDR2 SNEGSKA (reference sequence). The CDR3 DNA sequence: TGCAGTGCTCCCAGACTCACGGGGAACTACGAGCAGTACTTC. As protein: CSAPRLTGNYEQYF.

In regard to this clonotype: Given a much more abundant clone one base away, this may be a read error. V gene TRBV5-1 combines with J gene TRBJ1-2; D may be TRBD1 (6 bases). Germline CDR1 SGHRS, CDR2 YFSETQ. The V gene lost 4 bases and the J gene lost 2 bases, with 15 bases spanning the gap. CDR3 length: 15 amino acids. The DNA of the CDR3 is TGCGCCAGCAGCCTTCGGACAGAGGGCAACTATGGCTACACCTTC. Translation gives CASSLRTEGNYGYTF.

A note on this clonotype: This may be a read error, as it is one base from a much larger clone. As the CDR3 is not closed by the conserved phenylalanine or tryptophan, this likely results from a read error. The chain recombines TRBV6-1 with TRBJ2-7; D ambiguous. Germline lookup yields CDR1 MNHNS and CDR2 SASEGT. Deletions cut 1 base from V and 6 bases from J, with 10 bases between. This CDR3 region has 13 residues. CDR3: CASSEGYRFEQYL. CDR3 in DNA: TGTGCCAGCAGTGAAGGATATCGTTTCGAGCAGTACCTC.

This sequence joins TRBV12-3 or TRBV12-4 and TRBJ1-5; 9 nucleotides match TRBD1. CDR3 size: 15 residues. J was trimmed by 1 base and V by 6 bases; bases with no gene match: 4. CDR3 in DNA: TGTGCCAGCAGCCGGACAGGGGAAAGCAATCAGCCCCAGCATTTT. Translated, it gives CASSRTGESNQPQHF.

This clonotype was seen repeatedly, ten times or more. The chain joins TRBV20-1 to TRBJ2-7, with 8 bases matching TRBD1. With 5 bases clipped from V and 4 bases from J, the junction kept 10 bases outside the gene matches. The germline V gene has CDR1 DFQATT and CDR2 SNEGSKA (reference sequence). The CDR3 sequence is 14 residues long. CDR3 bases: TGCAGTGCTGAGGACAGGGTAAAGTTGTACGAGCAGTACTTC. Translation: CSAEDRVKLYEQYF.

This clonotype was counted only a few times. The chain recombines TRBV12-3 or TRBV12-4 with TRBJ1-3; possibly TRBD1 for D (5 bases). V dropped 7 bases and J dropped 1 base, with 11 bases sitting between them. The CDR3 is made up of 14 amino acids. CDR3 protein: CASTPGGSGNTIYF. The CDR3 DNA is TGTGCCAGCACCCCTGGGGGGTCTGGAAACACCATATATTTT.

V is TRBV12-3 or TRBV12-4 and J is TRBJ1-2; D possibly corresponds to TRBD1 (5 bases). The CDR3 extends over 15 amino acids. V was shortened by 8 bases and J by 0 bases, with 16 bases between the two germline ends. CDR3 DNA: TGTGCCAGCCTCGGGACCAGGCCCTCTAACTATGGCTACACCTTC. This sequence encodes CASLGTRPSNYGYTF.

This clonotype was counted at least ten times. The chain recombines TRBV7-2 with TRBJ2-3; no clear D gene. Germline lookup yields CDR1 SGHTA and CDR2 FQGNSA. This CDR3 region has 13 residues. V lost 1 base and J lost 5, with 7 bases in between. DNA of the CDR3: TGTGCCAGCAGCTTAGACTGGGGAGATACGCAGTATTTT. Its protein product is CASSLDWGDTQYF.

This clonotype was seen at least ten times. The rearrangement links TRBV18 to TRBJ1-1; D ambiguous. Germline CDR1 and CDR2: KGHSH and LQKENI. V was clipped by 4 bases and J by 7 bases, with 16 bases between them. This CDR3 is built from 14 residues. The CDR3 DNA sequence: TGTGCCAGCTCACAAACCGCGGAGCAGCGTGAAGCTTTCTTT. Amino acid sequence: CASSQTAEQREAFF.

This clonotype was seen repeatedly, ten times or more. The J gene is TRBJ2-7, the V gene TRBV6-2 or TRBV6-3; TRBD1 agrees at 11 bases. Germline V gives CDR1 MNHEY, CDR2 SVGEGT. This CDR3 spans 16 amino acids. Trimming at V came to 5 bases and at J to 3 bases, leaving 9 bases not matched to a gene. CDR3 sequence reads: CASSPMDRGPNYEQYF. The CDR3 region has the DNA TGTGCCAGCAGTCCTATGGACAGGGGGCCAAACTACGAGCAGTACTTC.